The sequence of this T cell receptor (beta chain) was determined in a study of shared clonotypes between healthy human individuals. Each sorted subset replicate got 200 ng genomic DNA, about 33,000 genomes. Repertoires were generated with immunoSEQ multiplex PCR, while TCRdb's copy carries only in-frame clones and drops some. The table shows millions of clones, with around nine tenths occurring only once. The sample holds one count of this clone. The sample taken for sequencing was naive CD4+ T cells sorted from blood. Specified subset: CD45RA+ positively selected. This receptor was taken from a man between 18 and 35 years old in good health.

The CDR3 DNA reads TGTGCCAGCAGTTACTTGACAGGGCAGACCTACGAGCAGTACTTC. Its translation is CASSYLTGQTYEQYF. The chain recombines TRBV6-6 with TRBJ2-7; 7 nucleotides line up with TRBD1. The germline V gene has CDR1 MNHNY and CDR2 SVGAGI (reference sequence). The CDR3 covers 15 residues. V gave up 1 base and J gave up 2 bases; unmatched junction bases: 5.